The 28 T cell receptor beta chains below were found in one sample sequenced in a study of blood T cell repertoires in COVID-19. Repertoires were generated with immunoSEQ multiplex PCR, while TCRdb's copy carries only in-frame clones and drops some. The sample includes under 300,000 clones, 75% to 90% of them seen just once. Sequenced input: peripheral blood. These TCRs come from a man aged 30 to 39 who had recovered from COVID-19.

In DNA form, the CDR3 reads TGTGCCAGCTCATCAGACTTGGCTCACTATGGCTACACCTTC. It encodes CASSSDLAHYGYTF. V and J are TRBV18 and TRBJ1-2; D gene uncertain. Germline V gene data show CDR1 as KGHSH and CDR2 as LQKENI. The CDR3 consists of 14 residues. V lost 5 bases to trimming and J lost 3 bases, with 13 bases between them.

Comments on this clone: Other DNA sequences in the same sample also yield this CDR3. The chain uses TRBV7-9 and TRBJ1-1; TRBD1 is a possible D gene (6 bases). Deletions cut 1 base from V and 5 bases from J, with 8 bases between. This CDR3 contains 13 residues. The germline V gene has CDR1 SEHNR and CDR2 FQNEAQ (reference sequence). The CDR3 region is CASSLEGGTEAFF. DNA of the CDR3: TGTGCCAGCAGCTTAGAGGGGGGGACTGAAGCTTTCTTT.

The V call is TRBV28, the J call TRBJ2-2; D may be TRBD1 (6 bases). Trimming pared 7 bases from V and 1 base from J, leaving 10 bases between. Germline CDR1 MDHEN, CDR2 SYDVKM. The CDR3 runs 14 residues. CDR3 coding DNA: TGTGCCAGCAAAGGGGGACAGAACACCGGGGAGCTGTTTTTT. Translating it yields CASKGGQNTGELFF.

CDR3: CASSLDRGAYNEQFF. Written as DNA, the CDR3 is TGTGCCAGCAGCTTAGACAGGGGCGCCTACAATGAGCAGTTCTTC. This rearrangement joins TRBV11-2 to TRBJ2-1, with D possibly matching TRBD1 (6 bases). Between the trimmed V and J ends, which lost 0 bases and 2 bases, there was a span of 8 bases. CDR1 SGHAT and CDR2 FQNNGV come from the germline V gene. The CDR3 extends over 15 amino acids.

The chain has TRBV4-3 and TRBJ2-3; D is unclear. Germline loops: CDR1 LGHNA, CDR2 YSLEER. Trimming removed 3 bases from V and 7 bases from J, with 14 bases in between. This CDR3 is 14 amino acids long. Here the CDR3 DNA reads TGCGCCAGCAGCCATGCCCTTACTACTTATACGCAGTATTTT. Its translation: CASSHALTTYTQYF.

This clone came up once. The chain carries TRBV9 and TRBJ1-5; 8 bases match TRBD1. The V gene end was trimmed by 0 bases and the J gene end by 7 bases; junction bases not matched to a gene: 0. The CDR3 runs to 13 residues. Germline lookup yields CDR1 SGDLS and CDR2 YYNGEE. CDR3 residues: CASSVGDRQPQHF. Written as DNA, the CDR3 is TGTGCCAGCAGCGTAGGGGACAGGCAGCCCCAGCATTTT.

The genes are TRBV28 and TRBJ2-7, with D unclear. V shed 8 bases and J shed 0 bases, with 5 bases lying between them. Germline CDR1 is MDHEN and CDR2 is SYDVKM. This CDR3 contains 11 residues. CDR3 bases: TGTGCCAGCGGAGTCTCCTACGAGCAGTACTTC. Protein product: CASGVSYEQYF.

This chain connects TRBV6-1 to TRBJ2-7; D is perhaps TRBD2 (6 bases). The CDR3 covers 16 residues. Looked up from germline, CDR1 is MNHNS and CDR2 is SASEGT. Trimming removed 2 bases from V and 3 bases from J, with 17 bases in between. As DNA, the CDR3 is TGTGCCAGCAGTGAATGGGGGGTTGATGGTGTCTACGAGCAGTACTTC. It specifies CASSEWGVDGVYEQYF.

V gene TRBV30 combines with J gene TRBJ1-6; D not certain. Germline V gene data show CDR1 as GTSNPN and CDR2 as SVGIG (reference sequence). The CDR3 covers 15 residues. V was pared by 5 bases and J by 8 bases, with 19 bases between. CDR3 in amino acids: CAWWSGTSNDSPLHF. In nucleotides, the CDR3 is TGTGCCTGGTGGTCAGGTACTAGCAACGATTCACCCCTCCACTTT. Full variable domain (outside the CDR3, taken from reference TRBV30 and TRBJ1-6): SQTIHQWPATLVQPVGSPLSLECTVEGTSNPNLYWYRQAAGRGLQLLFYSVGIGQISSEVPQNLSASRPQDRQFILSSKKLLLSDSGFYLCAWWSGTSNDSPLHFGNGTRLTVT.

This rearrangement joins TRBV10-1 to TRBJ2-3, with 7 bases matching TRBD1. With 6 bases clipped from V and 2 bases from J, the junction kept 11 bases outside the gene matches. The CDR3 consists of 16 residues. CDR1 and CDR2 (germline): WNHNN, SYGVQD (reference sequence). The CDR3 DNA sequence: TGCGCCAGCAGCCAGGACGCAGGGGGACCCACAGATACGCAGTATTTT. Translated: CASSQDAGGPTDTQYF.

The J gene is TRBJ2-7, the V gene TRBV6-5; 8 nucleotides align to TRBD2. Germline V gene lookup returns CDR1 MNHEY and CDR2 SVGAGI. With 8 bases clipped from V and 2 bases from J, the junction kept 11 bases outside the gene matches. The CDR3 has 15 residues. As DNA, the CDR3 is TGTGCCAGCCTCGGGGGCGGGGGGCCACCCTACGAGCAGTACTTC. Encoded protein: CASLGGGGPPYEQYF.

CDR3 loop: CASSQTSTGVEVYEQYF. The DNA for the CDR3 is TGTGCCAGTAGTCAGACAAGCACAGGGGTCGAAGTCTACGAGCAGTACTTC. The chain is built from TRBV19 and TRBJ2-7; 7 positions match TRBD1. There are 17 residues in the CDR3. Germline V gene data show CDR1 as LNHDA and CDR2 as SQIVND (reference sequence). V shed 5 bases, J shed 3 bases, and the junction held 16 bases outside the gene matches.

This chain uses TRBV18 with TRBJ1-1; D gene ambiguous. V was clipped by 4 bases and J by 1 base, with 4 bases between them. The CDR3 loop spans 12 amino acids. Germline CDR1 KGHSH, CDR2 LQKENI. Written as DNA, the CDR3 is TGTGCCAGCTCACAGCAGAACACTGAAGCTTTCTTT. It translates to CASSQQNTEAFF. The complete variable domain, with remaining parts taken from reference TRBV18 and TRBJ1-1, reads NAGVMQNPRHLVRRRGQEARLRCSPMKGHSHVYWYRQLPEEGLKFMVYLQKENIIDESGMPKERFSAEFPKEGPSILRIQQVVRGDSAAYFCASSQQNTEAFFGQGTRLTVV.

V is TRBV5-6 and J is TRBJ1-2, with 8 nucleotides matching TRBD1. The V segment lost 5 bases and the J segment 5 bases; nucleotides outside the gene matches: 5. This CDR3 has 13 amino acids. The germline V gene encodes CDR1 SGHDT and CDR2 YYEEEE. Here the CDR3 DNA reads TGTGCCAGCAGTTCGGACAGGGATTATGGCTACACCTTC. Translating gives CASSSDRDYGYTF.

The chain joins TRBV15 to TRBJ1-5; D is unclear. The CDR3 runs to 15 residues. Germline CDR1 and CDR2: LNHNV and YYDKDF (reference sequence). The V end lost 2 bases, the J end lost 6 bases, and 14 bases lay between the germline ends. The CDR3 region has the DNA TGTGCCACCAGCAGAAGTTTACAGCTGCCTCAGCCCCAGCATTTT. It yields the protein CATSRSLQLPQPQHF.

The V gene is TRBV10-2, the J gene TRBJ1-2; 8 nucleotides agree with TRBD1. After removal of 7 bases from V and 4 bases from J, the junction contained 5 bases not matched to a gene. The CDR3 has 13 residues. CDR1 and CDR2 (germline): WSHSY, SAAADI. DNA for the CDR3: TGCGCCAGCACTGGACAGGGCGCCTATGGCTACACCTTC. Translating it yields CASTGQGAYGYTF.

The chain is built from TRBV18 and TRBJ1-3; D may be TRBD1 (6 bases). Trimming took off 2 bases at V and 3 bases at J, with 14 bases between the two ends. CDR1 is KGHSH and CDR2 is LQKENI in the germline V gene. This CDR3 has 16 residues. Here the CDR3 reads CASSPGQGSGGNTIYF. CDR3 nucleotides: TGTGCCAGCTCACCAGGGCAGGGGAGCGGTGGAAACACCATATATTTT.

The chain has TRBV7-9 and TRBJ2-7, with unresolved D. Germline V gene sequence: CDR1 SEHNR, CDR2 FQNEAQ (reference sequence). The V gene lost 2 bases and the J gene lost 0 bases, with 11 bases spanning the gap. This CDR3 has 15 amino acids. The CDR3, as DNA: TGTGCCAGCAGCTTATGGCAGGTGCGCTCCTACGAGCAGTACTTC. Protein sequence: CASSLWQVRSYEQYF. The full variable domain, its missing parts supplied by reference TRBV7-9 and TRBJ2-7, is DTGVSQNPRHKITKRGQNVTFRCDPISEHNRLYWYRQTLGQGPEFLTYFQNEAQLEKSRLLSDRFSAERPKGSFSTLEIQRTEQGDSAMYLCASSLWQVRSYEQYFGPGTRLTVT.

This clone was seen a few times. The chain carries TRBV7-8 and TRBJ1-1; TRBD1 agrees at 8 bases. This CDR3 region has 13 residues. Trimming at V came to 8 bases and at J to 2 bases, leaving 4 bases not matched to a gene. CDR1 is SGHVS and CDR2 is FQNEAQ in the germline V gene. CDR3 sequence reads: CASQQGVNTEAFF. Here the CDR3 DNA reads TGTGCCAGCCAACAGGGGGTAAACACTGAAGCTTTCTTT.

The gene calls are TRBV24-1 and TRBJ2-2; 10 nucleotides align to TRBD1. The CDR3 totals 16 residues. Trimming removed 1 base from V and 4 bases from J; junction bases left unmatched: 2. Per the germline V gene, CDR1 is KGHDR and CDR2 is SFDVKD. The CDR3 bases are TGTGCCACCAGTGATTTAGGACAGGGGGGCACCGGGGAGCTGTTTTTT. Amino acid sequence: CATSDLGQGGTGELFF.

This chain uses TRBV13 with TRBJ2-3, with TRBD2 identical over 11 bases. The J segment lost 8 bases and the V segment lost 3 bases, leaving 7 bases of the junction unmatched. The CDR3 extends over 15 amino acids. Germline CDR1 and CDR2: PRHDT and FYEKMQ (reference sequence). The CDR3 DNA follows: TGTGCCAGCAGCTTCGGACTAGCGGGCTGGGGTACGCAGTATTTT. Translating gives CASSFGLAGWGTQYF.

The rearrangement links TRBV9 to TRBJ2-5; 10 bases map to TRBD2. Germline CDR1 SGDLS, CDR2 YYNGEE. This CDR3 spans 13 amino acids. Germline trimming cut 4 bases from V and 5 bases from J; bases unmatched to any gene: 2. CDR3 coding DNA: TGTGCCAGCAGCTTTAGCGGGGGGGAGACCCAGTACTTC. Translation: CASSFSGGETQYF. Full variable domain (outside the CDR3, taken from reference TRBV9 and TRBJ2-5): DSGVTQTPKHLITATGQRVTLRCSPRSGDLSVYWYQQSLDQGLQFLIQYYNGEERAKGNILERFSAQQFPDLHSELNLSSLELGDSALYFCASSFSGGETQYFGPGTRLLVL.

This clone was seen more than once but under ten times. The chain recombines TRBV6-5 with TRBJ1-2; 7 bases agree with TRBD1. The V segment lost 6 bases and the J segment 3 bases; nucleotides outside the gene matches: 4. The CDR3 has 13 residues. Germline CDR1 is MNHEY and CDR2 is SVGAGI. DNA of the CDR3: TGTGCCAGCAGGGCCGGGACAGACTATGGCTACACCTTC. As protein: CASRAGTDYGYTF.

This chain connects TRBV2 to TRBJ2-7; weak D call: TRBD1 (5 bases). V shed 6 bases and J shed 5 bases, with 17 bases lying between them. Germline CDR1 reads SNHLY; CDR2 reads FYNNEI. The CDR3 is 14 amino acids. CDR3 nucleotide sequence: TGTGCCAGCAGGGGGCTGGATTTTGTCGACGAGCAGTACTTC. Protein: CASRGLDFVDEQYF.

This chain uses TRBV18 with TRBJ1-4; TRBD1 aligns across 7 bases. Per the germline V gene, CDR1 is KGHSH and CDR2 is LQKENI. V shed 4 bases and J 2 bases; nucleotides not matched to a gene: 7. There are 16 residues in the CDR3. The CDR3 region is CASSQGQVGTNEKLFF. The DNA of the CDR3 is TGTGCCAGCTCACAAGGACAGGTCGGGACTAATGAAAAACTGTTTTTT.

J is TRBJ2-1 and V is TRBV7-2; D gene uncertain. The ends were cut back, 5 bases at V and 4 bases at J, with 15 bases in the middle. From germline, CDR1 is SGHTA and CDR2 FQGNSA. The CDR3 is 15 amino acids. The CDR3 protein is CASSRGQPRYNEQFF. The CDR3 DNA reads TGTGCCAGCAGCCGTGGGCAGCCAAGATACAATGAGCAGTTCTTC.

V and J are TRBV11-3 and TRBJ1-1; D may be TRBD1 (6 bases). The CDR3 loop spans 14 amino acids. Germline V gene sequence: CDR1 SGHNT, CDR2 YENEEA. V shed 3 bases and J shed 7 bases, with 15 bases lying between them. CDR3 sequence reads: CASSFRGSPLEAFF. For the CDR3, the DNA is TGTGCCAGCAGCTTCAGGGGCAGCCCCCTTGAAGCTTTCTTT. The full variable domain, with the rest looked up from reference TRBV11-3 and TRBJ1-1, is EAGVVQSPRYKIIEKKQPVAFWCNPISGHNTLYWYLQNLGQGPELLIRYENEEAVDDSQLPKDRFSAERLKGVDSTLKIQPAELGDSAVYLCASSFRGSPLEAFFGQGTRLTVV.

The rearrangement uses TRBV5-1 and TRBJ1-2; perhaps TRBD1 as D (6 bases). Germline V CDR1 and CDR2: SGHRS, YFSETQ. CDR3 size: 14 residues. Trimming took off 2 bases at V and 2 bases at J, with 10 bases between the two ends. The CDR3 region is CASSFPGVNYGYTF. CDR3 coding DNA: TGCGCCAGCAGCTTCCCAGGGGTAAACTATGGCTACACCTTC.